The 30 T cell receptor beta chains in this list originate from one sample, sequenced in a study of blood T cell repertoires in COVID-19. Some clones are missing from TCRdb's copy, which holds only in-frame ones; the method was immunoSEQ multiplex PCR. The table has about 320,000 clones, approximately 85% seen once. Sequences were obtained from peripheral blood. Receptor source: a human donor in a cohort sampled during active COVID-19.

The J gene is TRBJ2-2, the V gene TRBV28; tentative D call: TRBD2 (5 bases). The CDR3 consists of 16 residues. The V end was cut by 0 bases, the J end by 5 bases, with 13 bases between. Germline V gives CDR1 MDHEN, CDR2 SYDVKM. The CDR3 here is CASSLWITGKTGELFF. The CDR3 DNA reads TGTGCCAGCAGTTTATGGATCACGGGGAAAACCGGGGAGCTGTTTTTT.

The rearrangement links TRBV18 to TRBJ1-2, with TRBD1 identical over 10 bases. Germline V gene sequence: CDR1 KGHSH, CDR2 LQKENI. The trim removed 6 bases at V and 6 bases at J, leaving 4 bases unmatched. The CDR3 runs 13 residues. CDR3 sequence: CASSEGQGNGYTF. CDR3 bases: TGTGCCAGCTCGGAGGGACAGGGGAATGGCTACACCTTC.

The rearrangement uses TRBV6-5 and TRBJ2-3; 11 bases are a match to TRBD2. The V segment lost 8 bases and the J segment 4 bases; nucleotides outside the gene matches: 2. Germline CDR1 MNHEY, CDR2 SVGAGI. The CDR3 runs 13 residues. The CDR3 protein is CASLLAGADTQYF. The CDR3 coding sequence is TGTGCCAGCTTACTAGCGGGGGCAGATACGCAGTATTTT.

J is TRBJ1-5 and V is TRBV30, with a weak D call TRBD1 (6 bases). This CDR3 comprises 13 residues. The germline V gene encodes CDR1 GTSNPN and CDR2 SVGIG (reference sequence). Trimming removed 2 bases at V and 4 bases at J, with 9 bases between. The DNA for the CDR3 is TGTGCCTGGAGTCCCAGGGGAAATCAGCCCCAGCATTTT. It specifies CAWSPRGNQPQHF.

The V call is TRBV5-1, the J call TRBJ2-3, with TRBD2 matching 7 bases. Germline V gene data show CDR1 as SGHRS and CDR2 as YFSETQ. J lost 4 bases, V lost 7 bases, and 9 bases had no gene match. This CDR3 contains 14 residues. CDR3 amino acids: CASLRTAGADTQYF. The CDR3 coding sequence is TGCGCCAGCCTCCGGACCGCGGGGGCAGATACGCAGTATTTT.

This clone was recorded a few times. This chain uses TRBV5-4 with TRBJ1-2, with a tentative D call TRBD1 (5 bases). This CDR3 is built from 14 residues. Germline V gives CDR1 SGHNT, CDR2 YYREEE (reference sequence). Trimming left V 7 bases short and J 2 bases short, with 15 bases between. The CDR3 sequence is CASRYAGHNYGYTF. The CDR3 region has the DNA TGTGCCAGCCGGTATGCAGGACACAACTATGGCTACACCTTC.

The genes are TRBV19 and TRBJ2-2; tentative D call: TRBD1 (6 bases). Trimming stripped 8 bases from V and 4 bases from J, with 23 bases between. The CDR3 totals 17 residues. Germline lookup yields CDR1 LNHDA and CDR2 SQIVND (reference sequence). DNA for the CDR3: TGTGCCAGTTTGGACTTCAGGGGTCGGTTTAGCACCGGGGAGCTGTTTTTT. It yields the protein CASLDFRGRFSTGELFF.

The chain couples TRBV7-2 to TRBJ2-1; the match to TRBD1 covers 7 bases. The trim removed 1 base at V and 6 bases at J, leaving 9 bases unmatched. CDR1 is SGHTA, CDR2 FQGNSA, per germline. The CDR3 runs 16 residues. The CDR3 loop reads CASSLVGQLRPNEQFF. The CDR3 region has the DNA TGTGCCAGCAGCTTAGTGGGACAGCTAAGACCCAATGAGCAGTTCTTC.

The genes are TRBV19 and TRBJ2-5; weak D call: TRBD1 (6 bases). V lost 0 bases and J 5 bases, leaving 10 bases between the germline ends. Germline V CDR1 and CDR2: LNHDA, SQIVND (reference sequence). CDR3 size: 14 residues. This chain's CDR3 is CASSIEGQWETQYF. CDR3 sequence (DNA): TGTGCCAGTAGTATAGAGGGACAATGGGAGACCCAGTACTTC. The complete variable domain, with remaining parts taken from reference TRBV19 and TRBJ2-5, reads DGGITQSPKYLFRKEGQNVTLSCEQNLNHDAMYWYRQDPGQGLRLIYYSQIVNDFQKGDIAEGYSVSREKKESFPLTVTSAQKNPTAFYLCASSIEGQWETQYFGPGTRLLVL.

V gene TRBV18 combines with J gene TRBJ2-1; TRBD1 aligns across 11 bases. The CDR3 runs 16 residues. The trim removed 2 bases at V and 8 bases at J, leaving 8 bases unmatched. In germline, CDR1 is KGHSH, CDR2 LQKENI. The CDR3 loop reads CASSPTLDRGLDEQFF. CDR3 coding DNA: TGTGCCAGCTCACCAACCCTGGACAGGGGGCTCGATGAGCAGTTCTTC.

The CDR3 protein is CASSLWPGVRTYEQYF. CDR3 in DNA: TGTGCCAGCAGCCTGTGGCCGGGAGTGCGAACCTACGAGCAGTACTTC. The chain has TRBV5-6 and TRBJ2-7, with a weak D call TRBD2 (6 bases). The CDR3 length is 16 residues. V lost 4 bases and J lost 2, with 19 bases in between. CDR1 and CDR2 from the germline V gene are SGHDT and YYEEEE.

The chain links TRBV19 to TRBJ1-5; 7 nucleotides agree with TRBD1. The CDR3 runs 12 residues. The germline gives CDR1 LNHDA, CDR2 SQIVND (reference sequence). Germline trimming cut 7 bases from V and 7 bases from J; bases unmatched to any gene: 4. CDR3 in amino acids: CASTTGWQPQHF. The CDR3 DNA sequence: TGTGCCAGTACGACAGGGTGGCAGCCCCAGCATTTT.

This chain connects TRBV9 to TRBJ2-1; 8 bases are shared with TRBD1. Per the germline V gene, CDR1 is SGDLS and CDR2 is YYNGEE. The CDR3 loop spans 14 amino acids. Trimming at V came to 3 bases and at J to 9 bases, leaving 8 bases not matched to a gene. The CDR3 DNA is TGTGCCAGCAGCGCACGGACAGGGATAGGTGAGCAGTTCTTC. Its protein product is CASSARTGIGEQFF.

This chain uses TRBV24-1 with TRBJ2-1, with TRBD2 matching over 9 bases. In germline, CDR1 is KGHDR, CDR2 SFDVKD. This CDR3 has 14 residues. V lost 6 bases and J lost 5; bases outside the gene matches: 4. Here the CDR3 DNA reads TGTGCCACCAGTCTCAGCGGGGGGCACAATGAGCAGTTCTTC. This sequence encodes CATSLSGGHNEQFF.

The chain uses TRBV11-2 and TRBJ1-2; D is unclear. This CDR3 contains 13 residues. Germline CDR1 SGHAT, CDR2 FQNNGV. Trimming left V 0 bases short and J 7 bases short, with 9 bases between. CDR3 DNA sequence: TGTGCCAGCAGCTTAGAGGCGGGTCGTGGCTACACCTTC. Encoded protein: CASSLEAGRGYTF.

The rearrangement links TRBV10-3 to TRBJ1-2; the D gene is possibly TRBD1 (6 bases). CDR1 is ENHRY, CDR2 SYGVKD, per germline. V was shortened by 3 bases and J by 8 bases, with 16 bases between the two germline ends. The CDR3 is 14 amino acids. CDR3 protein: CAISEWARGDGYTF. DNA of the CDR3: TGTGCCATCAGTGAATGGGCCAGGGGTGACGGCTACACCTTC.

This sequence joins TRBV28 and TRBJ1-6; D may be TRBD1 (5 bases). The CDR3 extends over 14 amino acids. CDR1 and CDR2 from the germline V gene are MDHEN and SYDVKM. Trimming removed 2 bases at V and 11 bases at J, with 13 bases between. The CDR3 protein is CASSLPGPNPPLHF. CDR3 nucleotides: TGTGCCAGCAGTTTACCAGGGCCAAATCCACCCCTCCACTTT.

This clone was counted only a few times. The chain carries TRBV5-1 and TRBJ1-3; TRBD1 might be the D (5 bases). V was clipped by 0 bases and J by 5 bases, with 9 bases between them. The CDR3 runs to 14 residues. Germline CDR1 is SGHRS and CDR2 is YFSETQ. This CDR3 reads CASSLDRRRNTIYF. Written as DNA, the CDR3 is TGCGCCAGCAGCTTGGACAGGAGAAGAAACACCATATATTTT.

CDR3 bases: TGTGCCAGTAGTCTACAGGGAAGTGATGAAGCTTTCTTT. It specifies CASSLQGSDEAFF. The chain employs TRBV19 and TRBJ1-1; weak D call: TRBD1 (6 bases). CDR3 length: 13 amino acids. Germline V lookup: CDR1 LNHDA, CDR2 SQIVND (reference sequence). Trimming took off 5 bases at V and 7 bases at J, with 14 bases between the two ends.

This clone was seen a handful of times. At one boundary the junction diverges from the germline segment, which might be a read error. The chain combines TRBV24-1 with TRBJ2-3, with TRBD2 identical over 9 bases. CDR1 and CDR2 (germline): KGHDR, SFDVKD. CDR3 length: 16 residues. The CDR3 is CATSDLDAGGIDTQYF. CDR3 sequence (DNA): TGTGCCACCAGCGATTTGGACGCGGGGGGGATCGATACGCAGTATTTT.

The V gene is TRBV2, the J gene TRBJ2-7; 8 nucleotides align to TRBD1. CDR3 length equals 14 residues. V lost 8 bases, J lost 4 bases, and 10 bases stayed unmatched. CDR1 and CDR2 from the germline V gene are SNHLY and FYNNEI. CDR3 residues: CASLTTGVAYEQYF. The DNA of the CDR3 is TGTGCCAGCCTCACGACAGGGGTGGCTTACGAGCAGTACTTC.

This clone was seen only once. J is TRBJ2-1 and V is TRBV3-1 (or the pseudogene TRBV3-2), with D possibly matching TRBD2 (5 bases). There are 16 residues in the CDR3. With 4 bases removed from V and 2 bases from J, the gap between germline ends came to 15 bases. CDR1 and CDR2 (germline): LGHDT, YNNKEL (reference sequence). The CDR3 nucleotides read TGTGCCAGCAGCCCGGACGCGGGTATGGCCTACAATGAGCAGTTCTTC. Its translation: CASSPDAGMAYNEQFF.

V gene TRBV9 combines with J gene TRBJ1-6; 9 bases are a match to TRBD1. Germline V gives CDR1 SGDLS, CDR2 YYNGEE. After removal of 2 bases from V and 7 bases from J, the junction contained 4 bases not matched to a gene. This CDR3 is built from 15 residues. CDR3 region: CASSVPGQGNSPLHF. In nucleotides, the CDR3 is TGTGCCAGCAGCGTCCCGGGACAGGGAAATTCACCCCTCCACTTT.

The CDR3 sequence is CASSPDLVTDTQYF. In DNA form, the CDR3 reads TGTGCCAGCAGCCCGGACTTGGTCACAGATACGCAGTATTTT. The chain joins TRBV7-9 to TRBJ2-3, with D maybe TRBD2 (5 bases). The germline V gene encodes CDR1 SEHNR and CDR2 FQNEAQ (reference sequence). The CDR3 length is 14 residues. V was cut by 5 bases and J by 2 bases, with 11 bases left in between.

The chain carries TRBV4-1 and TRBJ1-1, with D perhaps TRBD1 (5 bases). CDR1 MGHRA and CDR2 YSYEKL come from the germline V gene. V dropped 1 base and J dropped 7 bases, with 10 bases sitting between them. This CDR3 has 13 residues. CDR3 sequence: CASSQANQGEAFF. CDR3 nucleotides: TGCGCCAGCAGCCAAGCTAACCAGGGTGAAGCTTTCTTT.

V usage is TRBV6-5 and J usage is TRBJ1-4; no definite D call. The germline CDR1 and CDR2 sequences are MNHEY and SVGAGI. CDR3 length equals 13 residues. The V end lost 8 bases, the J end lost 2 bases, and 9 bases lay between the germline ends. The CDR3 DNA follows: TGTGCCAGCTCCTCGGGGACTAATGAAAAACTGTTTTTT. This translates into CASSSGTNEKLFF.

The V call is TRBV24-1, the J call TRBJ2-1; tentative D call: TRBD2 (5 bases). Between the trimmed V and J ends, which lost 6 bases and 6 bases, there was a span of 11 bases. CDR1 is KGHDR and CDR2 is SFDVKD in the germline V gene. The length of the CDR3 is 13 residues. The CDR3 region is CATSWAAGNEQFF. CDR3 bases: TGTGCCACCAGTTGGGCGGCGGGCAATGAGCAGTTCTTC.

This chain's CDR3 is CASSKVGQTNQPQHF. In nucleotides, the CDR3 is TGTGCCAGCTCTAAGGTAGGACAAACGAATCAGCCCCAGCATTTT. V and J are TRBV18 and TRBJ1-5; tentative D call: TRBD1 (5 bases). Between the trimmed V and J ends, which lost 6 bases and 4 bases, there was a span of 16 bases. The CDR3 loop spans 15 amino acids. In germline, CDR1 is KGHSH, CDR2 LQKENI.

The V gene is TRBV4-1, the J gene TRBJ1-2; tentatively, D is TRBD1 (6 bases). The V end was cut by 2 bases, the J end by 3 bases, with 13 bases between. The CDR3 spans 15 residues. Germline CDR1 and CDR2: MGHRA and YSYEKL. CDR3 residues: CASSQRVQGDYGYTF. CDR3 DNA sequence: TGCGCCAGCAGCCAACGGGTACAGGGCGACTATGGCTACACCTTC.

The chain links TRBV28 to TRBJ1-1, with 8 bases that match TRBD1. CDR1 and CDR2 (germline): MDHEN, SYDVKM. V was pared by 6 bases and J by 5 bases, with 23 bases of the junction left unmatched. The CDR3 is made up of 19 amino acids. CDR3 residues: CASSDLSVGQGRRGTEAFF. The CDR3 nucleotides are TGTGCCAGCAGCGATTTATCCGTAGGACAGGGTCGAAGAGGGACTGAAGCTTTCTTT.